Below, 5 T cell receptor beta chains from the same sample are listed, as sequenced in a study of control samples from healthy donors and cancer patients. The protocol was immunoSEQ multiplex PCR, while the TCRdb copy is restricted to in-frame clones and leaves out a portion. Of 120,000 to 150,000 clones in the sample, over 85% are singletons; the top ten hold roughly 6.2%. Sequencing input: blood. These receptors were obtained from a man aged 18 to 29 in good health.

J is TRBJ1-4 and V is TRBV15; 7 nucleotides match TRBD1. Germline CDR1 LNHNV, CDR2 YYDKDF (reference sequence). The V segment lost 3 bases and the J segment 0 bases; nucleotides outside the gene matches: 1. CDR3 length: 15 residues. In DNA, the CDR3 is TGTGCCACCAGCAGTGACAGGGCAACTAATGAAAAACTGTTTTTT. It translates to CATSSDRATNEKLFF.

This clone showed up just a few times. The genes are TRBV13 and TRBJ1-5; a weak D match, TRBD1 (5 bases). CDR1 and CDR2 (germline): PRHDT, FYEKMQ (reference sequence). V gave up 3 bases and J gave up 2 bases, with 11 bases separating them. This CDR3 is 15 amino acids long. CDR3 in DNA: TGTGCCAGCAGCTTGGGGGGGATTGGCAATCAGCCCCAGCATTTT. It encodes CASSLGGIGNQPQHF.

This chain joins TRBV4-3 and TRBJ2-1; perhaps TRBD2 as D (5 bases). Germline assignment: CDR1 LGHNA and CDR2 YSLEER. CDR3 length: 16 residues. V was clipped by 0 bases and J by 2 bases, with 11 bases between them. CDR3 sequence (DNA): TGCGCCAGCAGCCAAGAGCCGCCGAGGGCCTACAATGAGCAGTTCTTC. Its translation is CASSQEPPRAYNEQFF.

Of note for this clone: The sample has other DNA sequences that encode this CDR3 too. The rearrangement joins TRBV5-4 to TRBJ2-7; weak D call: TRBD2 (7 bases). Germline V gives CDR1 SGHNT, CDR2 YYREEE (reference sequence). This CDR3 contains 15 residues. V was shortened by 10 bases and J by 2 bases, with 22 bases between the two germline ends. The CDR3 sequence is CAGSVGGPPTYEQYF. CDR3 DNA: TGTGCCGGTTCGGTGGGGGGGCCACCCACCTACGAGCAGTACTTC.

The V gene is TRBV7-9, the J gene TRBJ1-1, with a weak D call TRBD1 (6 bases). The CDR3 totals 14 residues. V shed 8 bases and J shed 1 base, with 14 bases lying between them. Germline V gene sequence: CDR1 SEHNR, CDR2 FQNEAQ (reference sequence). The CDR3 region is CASGNEGGNTEAFF. DNA of the CDR3: TGTGCCAGCGGAAACGAAGGGGGGAACACTGAAGCTTTCTTT. The variable domain in full, with the rest retrieved from reference TRBV7-9 and TRBJ1-1, is DTGVSQNPRHKITKRGQNVTFRCDPISEHNRLYWYRQTLGQGPEFLTYFQNEAQLEKSRLLSDRFSAERPKGSFSTLEIQRTEQGDSAMYLCASGNEGGNTEAFFGQGTRLTVV.